Presented here are 30 T cell receptor beta chains from one specimen sequenced in a study of blood T cell repertoires in COVID-19. This table comes from immunoSEQ multiplex PCR, and its TCRdb copy is limited to in-frame clones, with some not included. The sample holds roughly 250,000 clones, roughly 87% seen once. The sample comprised peripheral blood. Receptor source: a man aged 55 to 70 who had recovered from COVID-19.

This clone was picked up a small number of times. This sample also contains other DNA sequences that code for the same CDR3. The chain recombines TRBV9 with TRBJ2-7; TRBD1 matches at 9 bases. Germline trimming cut 3 bases from V and 3 bases from J; bases unmatched to any gene: 7. This CDR3 spans 15 amino acids. Germline V lookup: CDR1 SGDLS, CDR2 YYNGEE. The CDR3 DNA reads TGTGCCAGCAGCGCCGGAACAGGGGGCTTCTACGAGCAGTACTTC. This codes for CASSAGTGGFYEQYF.

There are a few counts of this clone. This chain uses TRBV5-1 with TRBJ1-2; possible D gene TRBD1, 6 bases. Between the trimmed V and J ends, which lost 4 bases and 0 bases, there was a span of 16 bases. This CDR3 is 16 amino acids long. The V gene's germline CDR1 is SGHRS and CDR2 YFSETQ. CDR3 amino acids: CASSRGQRTANYGYTF. In DNA, the CDR3 is TGCGCCAGCAGCCGAGGACAGCGGACAGCTAACTATGGCTACACCTTC.

The V and J genes are TRBV7-8 and TRBJ1-5, with 10 positions matching TRBD1. V was pared by 4 bases and J by 5 bases, with 11 bases of the junction left unmatched. The CDR3 consists of 17 residues. Germline V gene lookup returns CDR1 SGHVS and CDR2 FQNEAQ. For the CDR3, the DNA is TGTGCCAGCAGCTCTGGTCTACGGACAGGGGGGGATCAGCCCCAGCATTTT. Its protein is CASSSGLRTGGDQPQHF.

This chain joins TRBV6-5 and TRBJ2-7; 7 bases fit TRBD1. CDR1 is MNHEY, CDR2 SVGAGI, per germline. V was clipped by 0 bases and J by 5 bases; unmatched bases: 7. This CDR3 is 15 amino acids long. CDR3 in amino acids: CASSYSRQGRNEQYV. CDR3 DNA: TGTGCCAGCAGTTACTCGAGACAGGGACGGAACGAGCAGTACGTC.

This clone has just one count. The chain employs TRBV6-5 and TRBJ1-1, with 7 bases matching TRBD1. V lost 6 bases, J lost 1 base, and 2 bases stayed unmatched. The germline gives CDR1 MNHEY, CDR2 SVGAGI. The CDR3 totals 13 residues. CDR3: CASRRQGNTEAFF. The CDR3, as DNA: TGTGCCAGCAGACGACAGGGGAACACTGAAGCTTTCTTT.

DNA for the CDR3: TGTGCCAGCAGCTTAACTCAGGGGAGTCTCTATGGCTACACCTTC. It yields the protein CASSLTQGSLYGYTF. The chain links TRBV7-2 to TRBJ1-2, with D possibly being TRBD1 (6 bases). The length of the CDR3 is 15 residues. The V gene's germline CDR1 is SGHTA and CDR2 FQGNSA. V lost 2 bases, J lost 4 bases, and 14 bases lay in between.

The rearrangement uses TRBV6-5 and TRBJ2-5; no clear D gene. The CDR3 spans 11 residues. The germline CDR1 and CDR2 sequences are MNHEY and SVGAGI. The germline V and J ends were trimmed by 6 bases and 5 bases, with 7 bases remaining between them. In nucleotides, the CDR3 is TGTGCCAGCAGACAATGGGAGACCCAGTACTTC. It specifies CASRQWETQYF.

This clone appeared a few times. V usage is TRBV23-1 and J usage is TRBJ1-1, with D unclear. TRBV23-1 has ORF status, its function being uncertain. The CDR3 is made up of 16 amino acids. The ends were cut back, 5 bases at V and 1 base at J, with 17 bases in the middle. The CDR3 sequence: CASSNPRCAGNTEAFF. DNA for the CDR3: TGCGCCAGCAGTAACCCACGCTGCGCAGGGAACACTGAAGCTTTCTTT.

V is TRBV7-9 and J is TRBJ1-2, with D maybe TRBD1 (5 bases). The CDR3 loop spans 15 amino acids. With 2 bases removed from V and 8 bases from J, the gap between germline ends came to 18 bases. Germline CDR1 is SEHNR and CDR2 is FQNEAQ (reference sequence). The CDR3 is CASSLSTGYTLGYTF. The DNA of the CDR3 is TGTGCCAGCAGCTTAAGTACAGGCTACACGTTAGGCTACACCTTC.

The chain is built from TRBV7-2 and TRBJ1-5; 8 nucleotides match TRBD1. The V gene end was trimmed by 5 bases and the J gene end by 6 bases; junction bases not matched to a gene: 3. In germline, CDR1 is SGHTA, CDR2 FQGNSA. This CDR3 comprises 13 residues. The CDR3 DNA sequence: TGTGCCAGCAGCCCACAGGGGGGTCAGCCCCAGCATTTT. Amino acids: CASSPQGGQPQHF.

The rearrangement uses TRBV19 and TRBJ1-1, with no clear D. The CDR3 runs 11 residues. Deletions cut 4 bases from V and 8 bases from J, with 8 bases between. Germline lookup yields CDR1 LNHDA and CDR2 SQIVND (reference sequence). The CDR3 region has the DNA TGTGCCAGTAGTAAGTTCCAGGAAGCTTTCTTT. As protein: CASSKFQEAFF.

V gene TRBV6-6 combines with J gene TRBJ1-1, with D possibly being TRBD1 (6 bases). Germline CDR1 MNHNY, CDR2 SVGAGI (reference sequence). The CDR3 length is 12 residues. Trimming left V 11 bases short and J 4 bases short, with 14 bases between. DNA of the CDR3: TGTGCCGGCGCTCGGGGGGCCACTGAAGCTTTCTTT. Residues: CAGARGATEAFF.

The chain joins TRBV6-5 to TRBJ2-7, with D unclear. The germline CDR1 and CDR2 sequences are MNHEY and SVGAGI. V dropped 2 bases and J dropped 4 bases, with 12 bases sitting between them. This CDR3 is 14 amino acids long. This CDR3 reads CASSYKAYGYEQYV. The CDR3 coding sequence is TGTGCCAGCAGTTACAAAGCGTACGGGTACGAGCAGTACGTC.

The chain links TRBV5-1 to TRBJ1-5, with D tentatively TRBD1 (5 bases). CDR3 length equals 15 residues. The V and J ends lost 3 bases and 4 bases respectively, with 14 bases between them. Germline lookup yields CDR1 SGHRS and CDR2 YFSETQ. The DNA of the CDR3 is TGCGCCAGCAGCTATCAGGGCGCCGTAAATCAGCCCCAGCATTTT. Protein sequence: CASSYQGAVNQPQHF.

The rearrangement uses TRBV30 and TRBJ2-1; D is possibly TRBD2 (6 bases). Germline CDR1 GTSNPN, CDR2 SVGIG (reference sequence). The V end lost 0 bases, the J end lost 6 bases, and 24 bases lay between the germline ends. CDR3 length: 18 amino acids. CDR3 nucleotide sequence: TGTGCCTGGAGTGTGACCCCCCCACAGGCGGGGTTGGGCAATGAGCAGTTCTTC. Translated: CAWSVTPPQAGLGNEQFF.

This chain connects TRBV2 to TRBJ1-3, with 9 bases lining up with TRBD1. Germline V gene lookup returns CDR1 SNHLY and CDR2 FYNNEI. J gave up 2 bases and V 10 bases, and 6 bases lay outside the gene matches. The CDR3 loop spans 14 amino acids. The chain's CDR3 is CAMMGQGPGNTIYF. The CDR3 nucleotides read TGTGCCATGATGGGACAGGGCCCTGGAAACACCATATATTTT.

The V and J genes are TRBV14 and TRBJ2-7; a possible D gene is TRBD2 (6 bases). Looked up from germline, CDR1 is SGHDN and CDR2 is FVKESK. The CDR3 has 13 amino acids. Trimming cost V 3 bases and J 0 bases, with 6 bases left between them. For the CDR3, the DNA is TGTGCCAGCAGCCACGGGAGCTCCTACGAGCAGTACTTC. Protein sequence: CASSHGSSYEQYF.

This clone was picked up one time. This chain connects TRBV5-1 to TRBJ2-1; TRBD1 matches at 7 bases. The CDR3 sequence is 15 residues long. Germline assignment: CDR1 SGHRS and CDR2 YFSETQ. Unmatched junction bases numbered 4, after V lost 0 bases and J lost 4 bases. The CDR3 is CASSLAGTEYNEQFF. As DNA, the CDR3 is TGCGCCAGCAGCTTGGCAGGGACAGAGTACAATGAGCAGTTCTTC.

The CDR3 nucleotides read TGTGCCAGCAGCTTAGGACAGGCCCAAGGCTACACCTTC. Residues: CASSLGQAQGYTF. The gene calls are TRBV7-2 and TRBJ1-2; TRBD1 is a possible D gene (6 bases). Per the germline V gene, CDR1 is SGHTA and CDR2 is FQGNSA. Trimming took 1 base from V and 8 from J, leaving 11 bases between them. CDR3 length: 13 residues. The variable domain in full, with the rest retrieved from reference TRBV7-2 and TRBJ1-2, is GAGVSQSPSNKVTEKGKDVELRCDPISGHTALYWYRQSLGQGLEFLIYFQGNSAPDKSGLPSDRFSAERTGGSVSTLTIQRTQQEDSAVYLCASSLGQAQGYTFGSGTRLTVV.

The V and J genes are TRBV6-5 and TRBJ2-2, with unresolved D. This CDR3 region has 14 residues. V shed 2 bases and J shed 7 bases, with 11 bases lying between them. Germline values: CDR1 MNHEY, CDR2 SVGAGI. In DNA, the CDR3 is TGTGCCAGCAGTTACCGGCGGATTGGCGGGGAGCTGTTTTTT. Encoded protein: CASSYRRIGGELFF.

This clone was found a few times. This rearrangement joins TRBV27 to TRBJ1-1; D is unclear. Germline values: CDR1 MNHEY, CDR2 SMNVEV (reference sequence). CDR3 size: 13 residues. Trimming pared 4 bases from V and 3 bases from J, leaving 9 bases between. As DNA, the CDR3 is TGTGCCAGCAGTTACTTCTCCCACACTGAAGCTTTCTTT. Protein sequence: CASSYFSHTEAFF.

The chain couples TRBV19 to TRBJ1-2; 11 positions agree with TRBD1. Germline CDR1 is LNHDA and CDR2 is SQIVND (reference sequence). V lost 5 bases and J lost 3; bases outside the gene matches: 5. CDR3 length: 15 amino acids. The CDR3 DNA is TGTGCCAGTAGTTATTCGGACAGGGGGCACTATGGCTACACCTTC. Amino acids: CASSYSDRGHYGYTF.

This chain uses TRBV7-6 with TRBJ2-7; 7 nucleotides agree with TRBD1. The CDR3 extends over 14 amino acids. The germline CDR1 and CDR2 sequences are SGHVS and FNYEAQ. The junction had 6 bases not matched to a gene; V was cut back by 5 bases and J by 2 bases. The CDR3 reads CASSRGGPAYEQYF. The CDR3 DNA reads as TGTGCCAGCAGCAGAGGGGGCCCCGCCTACGAGCAGTACTTC.

Concerning this clone itself: This sample includes further DNA sequences coding for the same CDR3. The chain uses TRBV5-1 and TRBJ1-1; no reliable D call. Per germline, CDR1 SGHRS and CDR2 YFSETQ. Trimming removed 0 bases from V and 1 base from J, with 7 bases in between. The CDR3 runs 14 residues. The CDR3 loop is CASSLGQENTEAFF. In DNA, the CDR3 is TGCGCCAGCAGCTTGGGTCAGGAGAACACTGAAGCTTTCTTT.

The J gene is TRBJ2-7, the V gene TRBV3-1 (or the pseudogene TRBV3-2); 7 nucleotides align to TRBD1. CDR3 length: 11 residues. Germline V CDR1 and CDR2: LGHDT, YNNKEL (reference sequence). The V gene end was trimmed by 4 bases and the J gene end by 8 bases; junction bases not matched to a gene: 2. The CDR3 DNA reads TGTGCCAGCAGCCCAGGGGGAAAGCAGTACTTC. Amino acid sequence: CASSPGGKQYF.

This clone was counted once. V usage is TRBV5-1 and J usage is TRBJ2-5, with a weak D call TRBD1 (6 bases). Germline CDR1 SGHRS, CDR2 YFSETQ. V was clipped by 4 bases and J by 5 bases, with 15 bases between them. The CDR3 sequence is 14 residues long. CDR3 coding DNA: TGCGCCAGCAGCGCGGCATGGGGGCGTGAGACCCAGTACTTC. The encoded protein is CASSAAWGRETQYF.

The chain carries TRBV5-6 and TRBJ1-4, with a weak D call TRBD1 (5 bases). CDR3 length: 16 amino acids. Germline V lookup: CDR1 SGHDT, CDR2 YYEEEE. V shed 4 bases and J shed 1 base, with 14 bases lying between them. CDR3 in DNA: TGTGCCAGCAGCCTTATACCCGACAGAACTAATGAAAAACTGTTTTTT. Translated, it gives CASSLIPDRTNEKLFF.

This chain links TRBV18 with TRBJ1-2; 7 bases line up with TRBD1. The ends lost 6 bases at V and 0 bases at J; junction bases unmatched: 10. Germline V gene sequence: CDR1 KGHSH, CDR2 LQKENI. The CDR3 length is 16 residues. The CDR3 here is CASSTLTGASNYGYTF. CDR3 DNA: TGTGCCAGCTCCACCTTAACAGGGGCCTCTAACTATGGCTACACCTTC. The variable domain in full, completed from reference TRBV18 and TRBJ1-2, reads NAGVMQNPRHLVRRRGQEARLRCSPMKGHSHVYWYRQLPEEGLKFMVYLQKENIIDESGMPKERFSAEFPKEGPSILRIQQVVRGDSAAYFCASSTLTGASNYGYTFGSGTRLTVV.

This clone was recorded only once. The genes are TRBV5-1 and TRBJ2-1; TRBD1 matches at 7 bases. With 7 bases clipped from V and 5 bases from J, the junction kept 6 bases outside the gene matches. The CDR3 length is 13 residues. Germline V CDR1 and CDR2: SGHRS, YFSETQ. CDR3 residues: CASGRDSDNEQFF. The CDR3 nucleotides read TGCGCCAGCGGCCGGGACAGCGACAATGAGCAGTTCTTC.

This chain joins TRBV12-5 and TRBJ2-3; TRBD2 matches 8 bases. The trim removed 0 bases at V and 9 bases at J, leaving 11 bases unmatched. Germline CDR1 is LGHNT and CDR2 is FRNRAP. The CDR3 is 16 amino acids. This CDR3 reads CASGLVGGASGLTQYF. The CDR3 DNA reads as TGTGCTAGTGGTTTGGTCGGGGGGGCTAGCGGACTCACGCAGTATTTT.